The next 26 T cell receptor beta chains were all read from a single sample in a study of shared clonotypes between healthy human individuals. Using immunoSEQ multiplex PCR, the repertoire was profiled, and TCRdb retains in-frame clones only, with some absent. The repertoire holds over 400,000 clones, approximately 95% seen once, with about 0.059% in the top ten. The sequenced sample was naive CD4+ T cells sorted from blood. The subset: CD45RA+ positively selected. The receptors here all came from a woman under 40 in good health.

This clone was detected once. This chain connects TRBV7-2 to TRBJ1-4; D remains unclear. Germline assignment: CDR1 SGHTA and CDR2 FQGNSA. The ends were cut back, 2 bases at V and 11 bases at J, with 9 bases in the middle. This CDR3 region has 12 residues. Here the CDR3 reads CASSLPGHKLFF. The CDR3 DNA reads TGTGCCAGCAGCTTACCCGGTCATAAACTGTTTTTT.

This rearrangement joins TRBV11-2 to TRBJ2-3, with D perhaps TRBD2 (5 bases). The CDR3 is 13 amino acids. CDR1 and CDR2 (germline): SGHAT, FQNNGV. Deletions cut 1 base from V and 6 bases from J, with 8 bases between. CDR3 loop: CASSLGAADTQYF. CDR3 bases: TGTGCCAGCAGCTTAGGAGCGGCTGATACGCAGTATTTT.

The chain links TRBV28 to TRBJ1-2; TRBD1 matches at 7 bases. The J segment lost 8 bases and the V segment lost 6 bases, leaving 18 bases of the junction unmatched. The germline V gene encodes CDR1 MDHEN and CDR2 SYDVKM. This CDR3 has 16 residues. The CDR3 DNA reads TGTGCCAGCAGCGGGGGCAACGGAGGGGGCGCATCGGGCTACACCTTC. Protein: CASSGGNGGGASGYTF.

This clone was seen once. In DNA form, the CDR3 reads TGTGCCAGCAGTTTAACTAGCGATACCTACAATGAGCAGTTCTTC. This codes for CASSLTSDTYNEQFF. The rearrangement joins TRBV28 to TRBJ2-1; TRBD2 matches 7 bases. The V gene end was trimmed by 2 bases and the J gene end by 2 bases; junction bases not matched to a gene: 3. Germline V gene sequence: CDR1 MDHEN, CDR2 SYDVKM. The CDR3 extends over 15 amino acids.

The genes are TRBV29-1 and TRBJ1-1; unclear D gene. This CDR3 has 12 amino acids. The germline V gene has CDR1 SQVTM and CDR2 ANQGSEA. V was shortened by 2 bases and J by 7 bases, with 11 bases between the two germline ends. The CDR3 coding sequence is TGCAGCGTTGAAAAGATTCGGGGTGAAGCTTTCTTT. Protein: CSVEKIRGEAFF.

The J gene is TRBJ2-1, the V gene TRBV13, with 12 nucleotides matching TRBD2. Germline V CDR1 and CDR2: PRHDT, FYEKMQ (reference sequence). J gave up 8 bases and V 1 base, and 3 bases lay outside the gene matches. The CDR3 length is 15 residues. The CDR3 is CASSLDPSGRDEQFF. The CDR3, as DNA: TGTGCCAGCAGCTTAGACCCTAGCGGGAGGGATGAGCAGTTCTTC. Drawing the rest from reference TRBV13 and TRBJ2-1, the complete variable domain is AAGVIQSPRHLIKEKRETATLKCYPIPRHDTVYWYQQGPGQDPQFLISFYEKMQSDKGSIPDRFSAQQFSDYHSELNMSSLELGDSALYFCASSLDPSGRDEQFFGPGTRLTVL.

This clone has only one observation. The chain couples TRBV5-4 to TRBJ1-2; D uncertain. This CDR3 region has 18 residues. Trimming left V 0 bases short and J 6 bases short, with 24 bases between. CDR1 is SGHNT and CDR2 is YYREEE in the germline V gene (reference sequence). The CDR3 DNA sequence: TGTGCCAGCAGCTTGGAGGCTCAGCGCAGTTTCGTAGGGAATGGCTACACCTTC. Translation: CASSLEAQRSFVGNGYTF.

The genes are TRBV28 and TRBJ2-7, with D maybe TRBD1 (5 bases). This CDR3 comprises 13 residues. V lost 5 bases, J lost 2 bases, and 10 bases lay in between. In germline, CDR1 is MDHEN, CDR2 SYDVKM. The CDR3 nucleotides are TGTGCCAGCAGTGCAGACAGCCCCTACGAGCAGTACTTC. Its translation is CASSADSPYEQYF.

The CDR3 bases are TGTGCCAGCAGTGGCACCGGACTCATCCCCTACGAGCAGTACTTC. Residues: CASSGTGLIPYEQYF. The chain has TRBV25-1 and TRBJ2-7; D perhaps matches TRBD2 (5 bases). The CDR3 spans 15 residues. The V gene's germline CDR1 is MGHDK and CDR2 SYGVNS. Trimming removed 4 bases at V and 2 bases at J, with 15 bases between.

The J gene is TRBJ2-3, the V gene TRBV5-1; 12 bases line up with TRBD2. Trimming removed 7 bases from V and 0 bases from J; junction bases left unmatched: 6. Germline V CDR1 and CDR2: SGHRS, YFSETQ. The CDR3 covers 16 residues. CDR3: CASATSGRTSTDTQYF. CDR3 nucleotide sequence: TGCGCCAGCGCAACTAGCGGGAGGACCAGCACAGATACGCAGTATTTT.

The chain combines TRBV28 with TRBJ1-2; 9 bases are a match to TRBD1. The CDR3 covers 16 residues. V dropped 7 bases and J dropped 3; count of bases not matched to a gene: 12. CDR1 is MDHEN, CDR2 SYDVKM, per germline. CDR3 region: CASTLPQGADYYGYTF. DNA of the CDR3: TGTGCCAGCACTCTGCCACAGGGGGCCGACTACTATGGCTACACCTTC.

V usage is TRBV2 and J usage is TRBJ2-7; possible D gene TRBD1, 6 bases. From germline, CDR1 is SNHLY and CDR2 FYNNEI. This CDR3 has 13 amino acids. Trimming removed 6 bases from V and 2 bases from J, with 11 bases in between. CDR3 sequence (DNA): TGTGCCAGCAGCGAACAGGGAACCTACGAGCAGTACTTC. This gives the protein CASSEQGTYEQYF.

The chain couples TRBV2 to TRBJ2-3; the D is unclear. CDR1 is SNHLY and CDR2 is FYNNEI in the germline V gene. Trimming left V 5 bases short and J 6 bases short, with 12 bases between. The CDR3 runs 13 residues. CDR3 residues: CASSPRATDTQYF. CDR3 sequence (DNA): TGTGCCAGCAGTCCACGGGCAACGGATACGCAGTATTTT.

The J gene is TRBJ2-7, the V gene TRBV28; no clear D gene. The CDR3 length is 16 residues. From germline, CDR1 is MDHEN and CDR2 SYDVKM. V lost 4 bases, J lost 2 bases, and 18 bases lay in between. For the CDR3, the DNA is TGTGCCAGCAGTTCTTCAAGCCGAACCAGCACCTACGAGCAGTACTTC. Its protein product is CASSSSSRTSTYEQYF. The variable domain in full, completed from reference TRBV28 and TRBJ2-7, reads DVKVTQSSRYLVKRTGEKVFLECVQDMDHENMFWYRQDPGLGLRLIYFSYDVKMKEKGDIPEGYSVSREKKERFSLILESASTNQTSMYLCASSSSSRTSTYEQYFGPGTRLTVT.

The CDR3 reads CASSLEPLLGDQPQHF. The CDR3 DNA sequence: TGCGCCAGCAGCTTGGAGCCTTTGTTGGGGGATCAGCCCCAGCATTTT. V gene TRBV5-1 combines with J gene TRBJ1-5; tentatively, D is TRBD1 (5 bases). The CDR3 extends over 16 amino acids. The V gene's germline CDR1 is SGHRS and CDR2 YFSETQ. V gave up 0 bases and J gave up 5 bases, with 15 bases separating them.

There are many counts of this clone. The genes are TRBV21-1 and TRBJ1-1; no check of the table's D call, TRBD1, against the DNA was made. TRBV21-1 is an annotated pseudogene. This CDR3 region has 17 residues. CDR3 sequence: CASSKKCDSRENTEAFF. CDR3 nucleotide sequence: TGTGCCAGCAGCAAAAAGTGTGACAGCAGGGAGAACACTGAAGCTTTCTTT.

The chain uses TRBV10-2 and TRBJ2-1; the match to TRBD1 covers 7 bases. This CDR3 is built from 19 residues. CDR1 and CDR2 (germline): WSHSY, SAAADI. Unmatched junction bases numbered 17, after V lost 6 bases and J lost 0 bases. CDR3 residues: CASRNHGPGTESSYNEQFF. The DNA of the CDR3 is TGCGCCAGCAGAAACCACGGCCCCGGGACAGAGAGCTCCTACAATGAGCAGTTCTTC.

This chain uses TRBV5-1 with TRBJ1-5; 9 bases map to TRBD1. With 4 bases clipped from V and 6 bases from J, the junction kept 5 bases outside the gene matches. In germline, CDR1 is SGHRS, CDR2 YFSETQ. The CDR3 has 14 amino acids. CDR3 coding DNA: TGCGCCAGCAGCCCCGGGACAGGGTTTCAGCCCCAGCATTTT. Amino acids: CASSPGTGFQPQHF.

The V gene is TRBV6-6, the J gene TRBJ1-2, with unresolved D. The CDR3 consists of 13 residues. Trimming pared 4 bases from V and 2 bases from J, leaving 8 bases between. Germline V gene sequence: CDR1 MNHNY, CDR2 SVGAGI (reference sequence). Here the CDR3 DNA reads TGTGCCAGCAGTTCCGCAGGAAACTATGGCTACACCTTC. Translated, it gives CASSSAGNYGYTF.

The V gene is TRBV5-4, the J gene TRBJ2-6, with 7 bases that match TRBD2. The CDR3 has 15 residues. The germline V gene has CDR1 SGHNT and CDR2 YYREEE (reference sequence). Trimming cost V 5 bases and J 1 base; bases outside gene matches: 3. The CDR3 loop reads CASRRELSGANVLTF. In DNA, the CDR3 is TGTGCCAGCAGGCGGGAGTTGTCTGGGGCCAACGTCCTGACTTTC.

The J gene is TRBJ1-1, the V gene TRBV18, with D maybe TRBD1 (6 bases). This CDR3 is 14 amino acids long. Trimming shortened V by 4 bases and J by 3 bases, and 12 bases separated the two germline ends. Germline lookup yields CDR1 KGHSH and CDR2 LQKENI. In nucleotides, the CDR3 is TGTGCCAGCTCACGAGGGGGGGAGGACACTGAAGCTTTCTTT. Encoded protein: CASSRGGEDTEAFF.

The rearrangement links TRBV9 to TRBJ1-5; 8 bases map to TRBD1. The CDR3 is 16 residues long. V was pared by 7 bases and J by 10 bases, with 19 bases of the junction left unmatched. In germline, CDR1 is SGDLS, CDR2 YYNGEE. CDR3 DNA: TGTGCCAGCGGACTTACGACAGGGGAAGGGGATCGACCCCAGCATTTT. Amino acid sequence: CASGLTTGEGDRPQHF.

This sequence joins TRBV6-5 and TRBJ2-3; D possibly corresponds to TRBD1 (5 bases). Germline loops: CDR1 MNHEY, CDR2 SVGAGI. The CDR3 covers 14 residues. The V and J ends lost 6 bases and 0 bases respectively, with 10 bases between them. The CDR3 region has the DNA TGTGCCAGCAGGTCAGGGTCTAGCACAGATACGCAGTATTTT. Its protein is CASRSGSSTDTQYF.

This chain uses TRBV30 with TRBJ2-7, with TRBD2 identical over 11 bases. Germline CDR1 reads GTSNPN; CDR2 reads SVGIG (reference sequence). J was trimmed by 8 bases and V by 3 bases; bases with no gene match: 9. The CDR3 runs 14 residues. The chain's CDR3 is CAWRLAGESLKQYF. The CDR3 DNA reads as TGTGCCTGGAGACTAGCGGGAGAGTCGTTGAAGCAGTACTTC. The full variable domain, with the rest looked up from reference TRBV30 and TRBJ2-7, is SQTIHQWPATLVQPVGSPLSLECTVEGTSNPNLYWYRQAAGRGLQLLFYSVGIGQISSEVPQNLSASRPQDRQFILSSKKLLLSDSGFYLCAWRLAGESLKQYFGPGTRLTVT.

CDR3 in amino acids: CASSSHTPRQDRNYGYTF. CDR3 DNA sequence: TGTGCCAGCAGTTCCCATACCCCTCGGCAGGACCGAAACTATGGCTACACCTTC. The genes are TRBV27 and TRBJ1-2; the D is unclear. The CDR3 extends over 18 amino acids. CDR1 MNHEY and CDR2 SMNVEV come from the germline V gene (reference sequence). V lost 4 bases and J lost 2, with 23 bases in between.

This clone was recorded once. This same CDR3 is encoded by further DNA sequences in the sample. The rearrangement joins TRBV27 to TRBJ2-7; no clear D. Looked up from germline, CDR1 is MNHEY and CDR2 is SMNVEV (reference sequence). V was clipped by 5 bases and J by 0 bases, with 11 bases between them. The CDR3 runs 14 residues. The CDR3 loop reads CASSPETHSYEQYF. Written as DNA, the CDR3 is TGTGCCAGCAGTCCCGAGACTCACTCCTACGAGCAGTACTTC.